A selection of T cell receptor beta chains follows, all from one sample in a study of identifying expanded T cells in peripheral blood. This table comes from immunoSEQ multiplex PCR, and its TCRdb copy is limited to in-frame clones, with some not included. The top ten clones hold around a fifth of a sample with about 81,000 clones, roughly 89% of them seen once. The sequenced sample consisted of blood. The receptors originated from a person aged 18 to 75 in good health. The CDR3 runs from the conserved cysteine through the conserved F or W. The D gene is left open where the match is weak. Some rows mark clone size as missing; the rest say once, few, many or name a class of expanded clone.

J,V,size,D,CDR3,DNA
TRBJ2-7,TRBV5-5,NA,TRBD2,CASSSTSGLYEQYF,TGTGCCAGCAGCTCGACTAGCGGGCTGTACGAGCAGTACTTC
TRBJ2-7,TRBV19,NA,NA,CASSPSTLSYEQYF,TGTGCCAGTAGTCCCAGCACGCTGTCTTACGAGCAGTACTTC
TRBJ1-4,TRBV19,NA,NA,CASSWGRGEKLFF,TGTGCCAGTAGTTGGGGAAGAGGTGAAAAACTGTTTTTT
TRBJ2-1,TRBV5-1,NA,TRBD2,CASCRLAGGQTNNEQFF,TGCGCCAGCTGTCGACTAGCGGGAGGGCAGACTAACAATGAGCAGTTCTTC
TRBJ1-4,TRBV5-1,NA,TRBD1,CASSKDTTGAEKLFF,TGCGCCAGCAGCAAAGACACGACAGGGGCTGAAAAACTGTTTTTT
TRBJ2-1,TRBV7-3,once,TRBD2,CASSGGLAAYNEQFF,TGTGCCAGCAGCGGGGGACTAGCGGCCTACAATGAGCAGTTCTTC
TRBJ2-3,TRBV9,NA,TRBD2,CASSVGAAGGTTDTQYF,TGTGCCAGCAGCGTAGGAGCGGCGGGAGGGACCACAGATACGCAGTATTTT
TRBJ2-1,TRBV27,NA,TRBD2,CASSYGLAGVSSYNEQFF,TGTGCCAGCAGTTATGGTCTAGCGGGAGTCAGCTCCTACAATGAGCAGTTCTTC
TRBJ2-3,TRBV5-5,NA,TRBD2,CASSKGLAGRSTDTQYF,TGTGCCAGCAGCAAGGGACTAGCGGGCAGGAGCACAGATACGCAGTATTTT
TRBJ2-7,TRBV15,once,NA,CATSLNARGEQYF,TGTGCCACCAGCCTAAACGCCCGTGGCGAGCAGTACTTC
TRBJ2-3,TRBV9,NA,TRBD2,CASSVGERDSTDTQYF,TGTGCCAGCAGCGTAGGGGAGCGGGATAGCACAGATACGCAGTATTTT
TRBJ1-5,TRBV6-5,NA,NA,CASSLGEGRQPQHF,TGTGCCAGCAGTTTGGGGGAAGGTCGGCAGCCCCAGCATTTT
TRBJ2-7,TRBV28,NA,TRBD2,CASRSPGGPVQYF,TGTGCCAGCAGGTCCCCGGGAGGGCCGGTGCAGTACTTC
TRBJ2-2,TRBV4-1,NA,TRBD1,CASTPSRDRRPGELFF,TGCGCCAGCACCCCGTCTCGGGACAGGCGTCCCGGGGAGCTGTTTTTT
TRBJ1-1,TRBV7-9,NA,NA,CASSPNLRENTEAFF,TGTGCCAGCAGCCCAAACCTCAGGGAGAACACTGAAGCTTTCTTT
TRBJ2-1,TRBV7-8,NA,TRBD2,CASSAGLAGGLGQFF,TGTGCCAGCAGCGCGGGACTAGCGGGAGGTTTAGGGCAGTTCTTC
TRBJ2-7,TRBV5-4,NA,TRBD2,CASSSRLADFYEQYF,TGTGCCAGCAGCTCTCGACTAGCGGACTTCTACGAGCAGTACTTC
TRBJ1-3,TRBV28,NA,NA,CASLGAGNTIYF,TGTGCCAGCCTCGGGGCTGGAAACACCATATATTTT
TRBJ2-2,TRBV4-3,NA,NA,CASSQDFAGELFF,TGCGCCAGCAGCCAAGATTTCGCCGGGGAGCTGTTTTTT
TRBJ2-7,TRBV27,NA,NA,CASSRGARSSYEQYF,TGTGCCAGCAGTAGGGGGGCCAGAAGCTCCTACGAGCAGTACTTC
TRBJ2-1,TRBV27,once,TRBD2,CASSSTSGSGKQFF,TGTGCCAGCAGTTCGACTAGCGGGAGTGGCAAGCAGTTCTTC
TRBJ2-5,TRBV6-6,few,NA,CASSAQGGPQETQYF,TGTGCCAGCAGCGCACAGGGTGGCCCCCAAGAGACCCAGTACTTC